The clone carrying this TCR beta chain appeared a single time. What it binds is not known. The CDR3 is 14 residues long. Between the trimmed V and J ends, which lost 4 bases and 2 bases, there was a span of 11 bases. CDR1 and CDR2 (germline): MNHEY, SVGAGI. This entry belongs to a study of shared clonotypes between healthy human individuals. Study-level information: The cohort comprised a couple of women and a few men. Their ages spanned 18 to 49 years. Every donor yielded three CD4 naive, three CD4 memory, two CD8 naive and one CD8 memory plate. Study outcomes and limitations: Incompleteness in sorted-subset sequencing, despite large depth, was shown by rarefaction.

TCRdb keeps only in-frame clones here, not all; method: immunoSEQ multiplex PCR. In the table there are about 1 million clones, 75% of which are singletons. Donation came from healthy HIV-negative adults that had no recent acute infections or vaccinations. The TCR was taken from a man aged 18 to 29 in good health. The J gene is TRBJ1-2, the V gene TRBV6-5, with D hard to call. Sequencing used memory CD4+ T cells sorted from blood. Subset described: CD45RA-negative fraction. CDR3 coding DNA: TGTGCCAGCAGTTCCCTGACGAAGAACTATGGCTACACCTTC. Residues: CASSSLTKNYGYTF.